There are many counts of the clone carrying this TCR beta chain. This record belongs to a study of human T cells and chemical hapten exposure. Trimming removed 3 bases from V and 0 bases from J, with 3 bases in between. CDR3 size: 13 residues. The library gave individual cDNA molecules unique molecular identifiers. Authors' analysis steps: Sample-level TCR yields exhibited a median of around 100,000, with a range of roughly 20,000 to 750,000. TCRdb re-called the reads with MiXCR, one entry per CDR3 protein. It is TCRdb's table, rather than the study itself, that gives the V and J calls and clone size. Of 95,000 to 150,000 distinct CDR3 sequences detected, 6.5% to 10% appear once; the ten largest clones hold 1.2% to 1.5%. From whole blood left unfractionated, total RNA was extracted.

Input material: whole blood. The sequence came from a human donor in good health. Some clones in this sample may be carry-over from other donors' samples. V gene TRBV12-3 or TRBV12-4 combines with J gene TRBJ1-5; D is unclear. As DNA, the CDR3 is TGTGCCAGCAGTTTCAATAGCAATCAGCCCCAGCATTTT. Protein product: CASSFNSNQPQHF.